This T cell receptor (beta chain) was obtained from a study of PD-1 blockade in classical Hodgkin lymphoma. The trim removed 4 bases at V and 6 bases at J, leaving 11 bases unmatched. The V gene's germline CDR1 is SEHNR and CDR2 FQNEAQ (reference sequence). The CDR3 is 16 amino acids. Whole-study results and caveats: Patients with a complete response exhibited baseline diversity comparable to newly diagnosed patients. At C4D1, TCR diversity had climbed significantly for CD4+ cells, though not for CD8+ cells.

Only in-frame clones appear in the TCRdb table, and some are missing; sequencing was by immunoSEQ multiplex PCR. The sample lists some 95,000 clones, 85% to 90% occurring once. Turning to this clone: Its matching antigen is unknown.

Every patient was affected by relapse after autologous stem cell transplantation, while exposure to brentuximab vedotin was not uniform. The chain carries TRBV7-9 and TRBJ2-2; 7 positions match TRBD2. The TCR was taken from a human donor with classical Hodgkin lymphoma. The sample here was peripheral blood mononuclear cells (PBMCs), taken before the second cycle of nivolumab. CDR3 sequence: CASSSHSGSRAGELFF. For the CDR3, the DNA is TGTGCCAGCAGCTCCCATAGCGGGTCTCGGGCCGGGGAGCTGTTTTTT.